The sample holds a few counts of the clone carrying this T cell receptor beta chain. Between the trimmed V and J ends, which lost 5 bases and 2 bases, there was a span of 10 bases. The CDR3 runs to 14 residues. Germline CDR1 is SNHLY and CDR2 is FYNNEI. This sample was included in a study of CD8 T cells in Susac syndrome. An input of about 0.45 to 1 ug of RNA was subjected to reverse transcription using random hexamers. MiXCR, applied by TCRdb to the immunoSEQ multiplex PCR reads, yields one record per CDR3 protein. Of 65,000 to 80,000 distinct CDR3 sequences in the sample, about 91% were seen once. The chain carries TRBV2 and TRBJ2-1; D might be TRBD2 (6 bases). The receptor was derived from a human donor with multiple sclerosis. The source material was CD8+ T cells from PBMCs. In nucleotides, the CDR3 is TGTGCCAGCAGTTTTCCGGGGGCCTACAATGAGCAGTTCTTC. This translates into CASSFPGAYNEQFF.